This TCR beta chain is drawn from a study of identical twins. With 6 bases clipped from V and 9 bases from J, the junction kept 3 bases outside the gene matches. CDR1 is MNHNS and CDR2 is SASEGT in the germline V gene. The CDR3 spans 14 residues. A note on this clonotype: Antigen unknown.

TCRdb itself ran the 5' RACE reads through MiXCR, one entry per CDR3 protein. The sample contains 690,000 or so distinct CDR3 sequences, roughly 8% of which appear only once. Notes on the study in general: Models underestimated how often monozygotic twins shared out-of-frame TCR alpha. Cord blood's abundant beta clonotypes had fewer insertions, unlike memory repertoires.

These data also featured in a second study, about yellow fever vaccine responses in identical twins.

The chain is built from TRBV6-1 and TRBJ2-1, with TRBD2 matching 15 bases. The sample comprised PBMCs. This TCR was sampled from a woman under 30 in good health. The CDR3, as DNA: TGTGCCAGCAGCGGACTAGCGGGAGGGGGTGAGCAGTTCTTC. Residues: CASSGLAGGGEQFF.